The rows below give T cell receptor beta chains drawn from one sample of a study of OX40 agonist ivuxolimab in advanced cancers. Sequencing used immunoSEQ multiplex PCR; TCRdb keeps in-frame clones, though not all of them. The data contain almost 85,000 clones, around 94% of them singletons. The starting material was CD4+ or CD8+ T cells sorted from blood, obtained in a trial of the OX40 agonist ivuxolimab. The receptors were sampled from an adult with an advanced solid tumor such as melanoma, head and neck, liver or kidney cancer. Each CDR3 is given with its conserved first and last residue. The order of the fields is CDR3 length, V gene, D gene, clone size, J gene, CDR3 DNA, CDR3 protein. The D gene is left open where the match is weak. Clone size is shown for a subset of rows, as once, few, many or a class of expanded clone.

cdr3_length: 16
v_call: TRBV11-2
d_call: .
clone_size: .
j_call: TRBJ2-4
cdr3_nt: TGTGCCAGCAGCTTACTCCTCCTGAGGGGGGAAAACATTCAGTACTTC
cdr3_aa: CASSLLLLRGENIQYF

cdr3_length: 14
v_call: TRBV7-2
d_call: .
clone_size: .
j_call: TRBJ1-2
cdr3_nt: TGTGCCAGCAGCTTAGCACAGGGAGGCTATGGCTACACCTTC
cdr3_aa: CASSLAQGGYGYTF

cdr3_length: 11
v_call: TRBV4-2
d_call: .
clone_size: .
j_call: TRBJ1-2
cdr3_nt: TGTGCCAGCAGCCAAGGGGCGGGCTACACCTTC
cdr3_aa: CASSQGAGYTF

cdr3_length: 16
v_call: TRBV13
d_call: TRBD2
clone_size: once
j_call: TRBJ2-3
cdr3_nt: TGTGCCAGCAGCTCTTGGACTAGCGGGCAAGTTGGTACGCAGTATTTT
cdr3_aa: CASSSWTSGQVGTQYF

cdr3_length: 13
v_call: TRBV7-2
d_call: .
clone_size: .
j_call: TRBJ2-7
cdr3_nt: TGTGCCAGCAGCTTAATCCGGTCCTACGAGCAGTACTTC
cdr3_aa: CASSLIRSYEQYF

cdr3_length: 15
v_call: TRBV27
d_call: TRBD2
clone_size: .
j_call: TRBJ2-7
cdr3_nt: TGTGCCAGCAGGGTTCTAGCGGGAGGGCAGGGCGAGCAGTACTTC
cdr3_aa: CASRVLAGGQGEQYF

cdr3_length: 13
v_call: TRBV7-2
d_call: .
clone_size: .
j_call: TRBJ2-7
cdr3_nt: TGTGCCAGCAGCTTTCTCACCTCCTACGAGCAGTACTTC
cdr3_aa: CASSFLTSYEQYF

cdr3_length: 14
v_call: TRBV9
d_call: .
clone_size: once
j_call: TRBJ1-1
cdr3_nt: TGTGCCAGCAGCGTAGGTAACAGAGACACTGAAGCTTTCTTT
cdr3_aa: CASSVGNRDTEAFF

cdr3_length: 15
v_call: TRBV27
d_call: .
clone_size: .
j_call: TRBJ2-1
cdr3_nt: TGTGCCAGTGGACGTGGACTTCTCCCCTACAATGAGCAGTTCTTC
cdr3_aa: CASGRGLLPYNEQFF

cdr3_length: 12
v_call: TRBV7-9
d_call: .
clone_size: .
j_call: TRBJ2-3
cdr3_nt: TGTGCCAGCAGCCGGAAGAGTTATACGCAGTATTTT
cdr3_aa: CASSRKSYTQYF

cdr3_length: 13
v_call: TRBV2
d_call: TRBD2
clone_size: .
j_call: TRBJ2-2
cdr3_nt: TGTGCCAGCTCCTCACTAGCGGTAGGGGAGCTGTTTTTT
cdr3_aa: CASSSLAVGELFF

cdr3_length: 14
v_call: TRBV27
d_call: .
clone_size: .
j_call: TRBJ1-2
cdr3_nt: TGTGCCAGCAGTTTAAGCTATGGACGCTACAGCCACACCTTC
cdr3_aa: CASSLSYGRYSHTF

cdr3_length: 17
v_call: TRBV28
d_call: .
clone_size: .
j_call: TRBJ2-4
cdr3_nt: TGTGCCAGCAGTTTTGAGTCAGGGGGGGACGCCAAAAACATTCAGTACTTC
cdr3_aa: CASSFESGGDAKNIQYF

cdr3_length: 17
v_call: TRBV11-2
d_call: TRBD2
clone_size: .
j_call: TRBJ2-3
cdr3_nt: TGTGCCAGCAGCTTAGAGTTGGGGGGAGGGCCCACAGATACGCAGTATTTT
cdr3_aa: CASSLELGGGPTDTQYF

cdr3_length: 14
v_call: TRBV19
d_call: .
clone_size: .
j_call: TRBJ2-7
cdr3_nt: TGTGCCACCAACCCAACAGGTCATACCTACGAGCAGTACTTC
cdr3_aa: CATNPTGHTYEQYF

cdr3_length: 15
v_call: TRBV5-5
d_call: .
clone_size: .
j_call: TRBJ2-7
cdr3_nt: TGTGCCAGCAGCCCTCGGGAGTCCTTCGTTAACGAGCAGTACTTC
cdr3_aa: CASSPRESFVNEQYF

cdr3_length: 12
v_call: TRBV29-1
d_call: .
clone_size: .
j_call: TRBJ2-3
cdr3_nt: TGCAGCGTTGGAGACAACACAGATACGCAGTATTTT
cdr3_aa: CSVGDNTDTQYF

cdr3_length: 15
v_call: TRBV28
d_call: .
clone_size: .
j_call: TRBJ1-1
cdr3_nt: TGTGCCAGCAGTCCGCCCGGGACCGTGAACACTGAAGCTTTCTTT
cdr3_aa: CASSPPGTVNTEAFF

cdr3_length: 15
v_call: TRBV4-2
d_call: TRBD1
clone_size: .
j_call: TRBJ1-2
cdr3_nt: TGTGCCAGCAGCCAAGAAGCCGGGACAGGGGTAGGCTACACCTTC
cdr3_aa: CASSQEAGTGVGYTF

cdr3_length: 16
v_call: TRBV7-9
d_call: TRBD2
clone_size: .
j_call: TRBJ2-1
cdr3_nt: TGTGCCAGCAGCTCGTGGACTAGCGGGAGTTCGGTTGAGCAGTTCTTC
cdr3_aa: CASSSWTSGSSVEQFF

cdr3_length: 15
v_call: TRBV6-1
d_call: TRBD1
clone_size: .
j_call: TRBJ1-5
cdr3_nt: TGTGCCAGCAGGAAGGGGACAGGGAGCAATCAGCCCCAGCATTTT
cdr3_aa: CASRKGTGSNQPQHF

cdr3_length: 14
v_call: TRBV30
d_call: TRBD1
clone_size: once
j_call: TRBJ2-7
cdr3_nt: TGTGCCTGGATTTCTCCCGGGACAGACTACGAGCAGTACTTC
cdr3_aa: CAWISPGTDYEQYF

cdr3_length: 13
v_call: TRBV7-6
d_call: .
clone_size: .
j_call: TRBJ2-5
cdr3_nt: TGTGCCAGCAGCTTAGGCCTGGGAGAGACCCAGTACTTC
cdr3_aa: CASSLGLGETQYF

cdr3_length: 15
v_call: TRBV13
d_call: .
clone_size: .
j_call: TRBJ2-7
cdr3_nt: TGTGCCAGCAGCTTACACCAGCGAGGTTTATACGAGCAGTACTTC
cdr3_aa: CASSLHQRGLYEQYF

cdr3_length: 16
v_call: TRBV7-9
d_call: TRBD2
clone_size: .
j_call: TRBJ2-2
cdr3_nt: TGTGCCAGCAGCCCCACTAGCGGGAGTTTCGCGGGGGAGCTGTTTTTT
cdr3_aa: CASSPTSGSFAGELFF

cdr3_length: 16
v_call: TRBV19
d_call: TRBD2
clone_size: .
j_call: TRBJ2-1
cdr3_nt: TGTGCCAGTAGTACGGGGACTAGCGGGAGGACGAATGAGCAGTTCTTC
cdr3_aa: CASSTGTSGRTNEQFF

cdr3_length: 11
v_call: TRBV19
d_call: .
clone_size: .
j_call: TRBJ1-4
cdr3_nt: TGTGCCAGTACCGGACCCAGGTTGGCCATTTTT
cdr3_aa: CASTGPRLAIF

cdr3_length: 13
v_call: TRBV6-5
d_call: .
clone_size: .
j_call: TRBJ2-2
cdr3_nt: TGTGCCAGCAGTTACTCCCACGGGGGGGAGCTGTTTTTT
cdr3_aa: CASSYSHGGELFF

cdr3_length: 12
v_call: TRBV4-1
d_call: .
clone_size: .
j_call: TRBJ1-1
cdr3_nt: TGCGCCAGCAGCCGAACAGGGTTTGAGGCTTTCTTT
cdr3_aa: CASSRTGFEAFF

cdr3_length: 13
v_call: TRBV29-1
d_call: .
clone_size: .
j_call: TRBJ2-7
cdr3_nt: TGCAGCGTTGCCCTAGGGGGTTCGAACGAGCAGTACTTC
cdr3_aa: CSVALGGSNEQYF

cdr3_length: 13
v_call: TRBV15
d_call: .
clone_size: few
j_call: TRBJ2-7
cdr3_nt: TGTGCCACCAGCGGTGAGACGCTCTACGAGCAGTACTTC
cdr3_aa: CATSGETLYEQYF

cdr3_length: 13
v_call: TRBV9
d_call: TRBD1
clone_size: .
j_call: TRBJ2-5
cdr3_nt: TGTGCCAGCAGCCCCGGACAGGGAGAGACCCAGTACTTC
cdr3_aa: CASSPGQGETQYF

cdr3_length: 16
v_call: TRBV15
d_call: .
clone_size: .
j_call: TRBJ2-4
cdr3_nt: TGTGCCACCAGCAGAGATTCGGCGAGGGCCGTGGACATTCAGTACTTC
cdr3_aa: CATSRDSARAVDIQYF

cdr3_length: 15
v_call: TRBV6-5
d_call: TRBD2
clone_size: .
j_call: TRBJ2-1
cdr3_nt: TGTACCAGCAGTTACCAAGCGGGATGGGTCAATGAGCAGTTCTTC
cdr3_aa: CTSSYQAGWVNEQFF

cdr3_length: 14
v_call: TRBV9
d_call: .
clone_size: .
j_call: TRBJ1-4
cdr3_nt: TGTGCCAGCAGCGTAGGAGGGGAGGATGAAAAACTGTTTTTT
cdr3_aa: CASSVGGEDEKLFF

cdr3_length: 11
v_call: TRBV29-1
d_call: .
clone_size: .
j_call: TRBJ2-7
cdr3_nt: TGCAGCGTTGTACAGGCTAGCGAGCAGTACTTC
cdr3_aa: CSVVQASEQYF

cdr3_length: 13
v_call: TRBV5-8
d_call: .
clone_size: .
j_call: TRBJ1-2
cdr3_nt: TGTGCCAGCAGGCCAGGGCGTCGGTATGGCTACACCTTC
cdr3_aa: CASRPGRRYGYTF

cdr3_length: 16
v_call: TRBV7-9
d_call: .
clone_size: .
j_call: TRBJ2-1
cdr3_nt: TGTGCCAGCAGCTTTTCGCGGAGGGCCTCCTACAATGAGCAGTTCTTC
cdr3_aa: CASSFSRRASYNEQFF

cdr3_length: 15
v_call: TRBV5-1
d_call: TRBD2
clone_size: few
j_call: TRBJ2-7
cdr3_nt: TGTGCCAGCAGCCGAACCAGCGGGGGACCCTACGAGCAGTACTTC
cdr3_aa: CASSRTSGGPYEQYF

cdr3_length: 13
v_call: TRBV7-9
d_call: .
clone_size: .
j_call: TRBJ1-4
cdr3_nt: TGTGCCAGCAGCTTAGAAGGTGTCGAAAAACTGTTTTTT
cdr3_aa: CASSLEGVEKLFF

cdr3_length: 16
v_call: TRBV11-2
d_call: .
clone_size: .
j_call: TRBJ2-7
cdr3_nt: TGTGCCAGCAGCTCAGTGAGGGGCCCATCCCCTTTCGAGCAGTACTTC
cdr3_aa: CASSSVRGPSPFEQYF

cdr3_length: 15
v_call: TRBV13
d_call: TRBD2
clone_size: once
j_call: TRBJ2-1
cdr3_nt: TGTGCCAGCAGCCATAAGCGGGAGTCCTACAATGAGCAGTTCTTC
cdr3_aa: CASSHKRESYNEQFF

cdr3_length: 14
v_call: TRBV7-9
d_call: TRBD2
clone_size: .
j_call: TRBJ2-7
cdr3_nt: TGTGCCAGCAGCTTTAAGGCGGGAGGGTACGAGCAGTACTTC
cdr3_aa: CASSFKAGGYEQYF

cdr3_length: 14
v_call: TRBV2
d_call: TRBD1
clone_size: .
j_call: TRBJ2-7
cdr3_nt: TGTGCCAGCAGTGACACAGGGGGATCCTACGAGCAGTACTTC
cdr3_aa: CASSDTGGSYEQYF

cdr3_length: 15
v_call: TRBV6-5
d_call: .
clone_size: .
j_call: TRBJ1-4
cdr3_nt: TGTGCCAGCAGTTACGTGGCAGTTTCTAATGAAAAACTGTTTTTT
cdr3_aa: CASSYVAVSNEKLFF

cdr3_length: 13
v_call: TRBV2
d_call: .
clone_size: .
j_call: TRBJ2-7
cdr3_nt: TGTGCCAGCTTACGCGACGGAACCTACGAGCAGTACTTC
cdr3_aa: CASLRDGTYEQYF

cdr3_length: 13
v_call: TRBV6-5
d_call: .
clone_size: .
j_call: TRBJ2-7
cdr3_nt: TGTGCCAGCATCTCCCCCGAGGGCTACGAGCAGTACTTC
cdr3_aa: CASISPEGYEQYF

cdr3_length: 15
v_call: TRBV9
d_call: .
clone_size: .
j_call: TRBJ2-2
cdr3_nt: TGTGCCAGCAGCGTAGAAGGTGAGAACACCGGGGAGCTGTTTTTT
cdr3_aa: CASSVEGENTGELFF

cdr3_length: 13
v_call: TRBV19
d_call: .
clone_size: .
j_call: TRBJ2-1
cdr3_nt: TGTGCCAGTAGTATAGGCGAGTACAATGAGCAGTTCTTC
cdr3_aa: CASSIGEYNEQFF

cdr3_length: 16
v_call: TRBV7-9
d_call: TRBD1
clone_size: once
j_call: TRBJ1-4
cdr3_nt: TGTGCCAGCAGCACGCCCCCGGACAGGCGGGTTGAAAAACTGTTTTTT
cdr3_aa: CASSTPPDRRVEKLFF

cdr3_length: 16
v_call: TRBV2
d_call: .
clone_size: .
j_call: TRBJ2-3
cdr3_nt: TGTGCCAGTACTTTCCAGACTGAGAGGAGCACAGATACGCAGTATTTT
cdr3_aa: CASTFQTERSTDTQYF

cdr3_length: 13
v_call: TRBV6-6
d_call: .
clone_size: .
j_call: TRBJ2-7
cdr3_nt: TGTGCCAGCAGGCGACGGGGGGCCAACGAGCAGTACTTC
cdr3_aa: CASRRRGANEQYF

cdr3_length: 14
v_call: TRBV9
d_call: .
clone_size: .
j_call: TRBJ1-1
cdr3_nt: TGTGCCAGCAGCGAGGCCCGAGCAGGCACTGAAGCTTTCTTT
cdr3_aa: CASSEARAGTEAFF

cdr3_length: 13
v_call: TRBV2
d_call: .
clone_size: once
j_call: TRBJ1-2
cdr3_nt: TGTGCCAGCTGGGGAGCCTCAAACTATGGCTACACCTTC
cdr3_aa: CASWGASNYGYTF

cdr3_length: 14
v_call: TRBV14
d_call: .
clone_size: .
j_call: TRBJ2-3
cdr3_nt: TGTGCCAGCAGCCAAGAAGACGGCACAGATACGCAGTATTTT
cdr3_aa: CASSQEDGTDTQYF

cdr3_length: 15
v_call: TRBV28
d_call: .
clone_size: .
j_call: TRBJ1-5
cdr3_nt: TGTGCCAGCAGTTACGACAGAGCCAGCAATCAGCCCCAGCATTTT
cdr3_aa: CASSYDRASNQPQHF

cdr3_length: 16
v_call: TRBV19
d_call: .
clone_size: .
j_call: TRBJ1-1
cdr3_nt: TGTGCCAGTAGTATAGATCTAGGTACCTTGAACACTGAAGCTTTCTTT
cdr3_aa: CASSIDLGTLNTEAFF

cdr3_length: 12
v_call: TRBV2
d_call: TRBD1
clone_size: .
j_call: TRBJ2-5
cdr3_nt: TGTGCCAGCAGTGAGTCAGGGGGAGCCCAGTACTTC
cdr3_aa: CASSESGGAQYF

cdr3_length: 12
v_call: TRBV7-8
d_call: TRBD1
clone_size: .
j_call: TRBJ1-4
cdr3_nt: TGTGCCAGCAGCAGCCGGACAGGCAAACTGTTTTTT
cdr3_aa: CASSSRTGKLFF